Listed here is a single T cell receptor beta chain. The sample holds other DNA sequences that translate to the same CDR3. The entry originates in a study of cytomegalovirus exposure and HLA in healthy donors. Trimming took 0 bases from V and 1 from J, leaving 7 bases between them. Germline CDR1 is SGDLS and CDR2 is YYNGEE. This CDR3 spans 14 amino acids. In the PCR, 60 Vbeta and 13 Jbeta primers were used. Data came from immunoSEQ multiplex PCR; TCRdb stores just in-frame clones and leaves some out. This sample has under 150,000 clones, with over 60% found just once. The J gene is TRBJ1-1, the V gene TRBV9, with D tentatively TRBD1 (5 bases). The clonotype comes from a man aged 40-50 years in good health and CMV-seropositive. Sequencing was performed on PBMCs. The CDR3 region has the DNA TGTGCCAGCAGCGTAGTGGGGGGGAACACTGAAGCTTTCTTT. Translating gives CASSVVGGNTEAFF.